This note documents a single T cell receptor (beta chain) sequence. The target antigen is unknown. CTLA-4 blockade with ipilimumab, together with focal radiation, was given to patients with chemo-refractory metastatic non-small-cell lung cancer. The sample is drawn from a study of radiotherapy plus CTLA-4 blockade in lung cancer. At the level of the study: Disease control was seen in roughly 30% of patients, objective responses in around 20%.

Study results and limitations: Blood TCR clones of tumor origin expanded after radiotherapy plus ipilimumab.

Sequencing was performed with immunoSEQ multiplex PCR; in TCRdb, only in-frame clones are kept and a portion is missing. Of 45,000 or so clones detected, roughly 76% appear once; the ten largest clones hold just under 8.5%. This specimen was peripheral blood, taken from a patient treated with radiotherapy plus ipilimumab. This receptor was taken from a human donor with non-small cell lung cancer who had stable disease on radiotherapy plus ipilimumab.

The CDR3 loop is CASRELGAYGYTF. The CDR3 DNA follows: TGCGCCAGCAGGGAACTCGGGGCCTATGGCTACACCTTC. The V and J genes are TRBV10-2 and TRBJ1-2; D possibly corresponds to TRBD1 (5 bases). V was cut by 6 bases and J by 4 bases, with 12 bases left in between. Per the germline V gene, CDR1 is WSHSY and CDR2 is SAAADI. The CDR3 extends over 13 amino acids.